The rows below give T cell receptor gamma chains drawn from one sample of a study of Vδ1+ human thymocytes. TCRdb called clones anew from the multiplex PCR reads with CATT. Among 25,000 to 30,000 gamma-chain clones listed, around 20% were seen once. The sample consisted of Vdelta1+ gamma-delta thymocytes from the thymus. Receptors were obtained from a boy under two years old who had congenital heart surgery. The CDR3 runs from the conserved cysteine through the conserved F or W. A clone size is listed for some rows: how often the clone was seen (once, few, many), or a class if it is expanded.

j_call v_call clone_size cdr3_aa cdr3_nt
TRGJ1/TRGJ2 TRGV9 NA CALWEGPLNYYKKLF TGTGCCTTGTGGGAGGGACCCCTGAATTATTATAAGAAACTCTTT
TRGJ1/TRGJ2 TRGV2 NA CATWDEHNSNYYKKLF TGTGCCACCTGGGACGAGCATAACAGTAATTATTATAAGAAACTCTTT
TRGJ1/TRGJ2 TRGV4 NA CATWDSRDYYKKLF TGTGCCACCTGGGATAGTAGGGATTATTATAAGAAACTCTTT
TRGJ1/TRGJ2 TRGV9 few CALWEVGAVYYKKLF TGTGCCTTGTGGGAGGTGGGGGCCGTTTATTATAAGAAACTCTTT
TRGJ1/TRGJ2 TRGV4 NA CATWDGPRRYKKLF TGTGCCACCTGGGATGGGCCGAGACGATATAAGAAACTCTTT
TRGJP TRGV4 few CATWDSTELGKKIKVF TGTGCCACCTGGGATAGTACCGAGTTGGGCAAAAAAATCAAGGTATTT
TRGJ1/TRGJ2 TRGV2 NA CATWDGPRDYKKLF TGTGCCACCTGGGACGGGCCGCGGGATTATAAGAAACTCTTT
TRGJ1/TRGJ2 TRGV8 NA CATWDLDKKLF TGTGCCACCTGGGATCTGGATAAGAAACTCTTT
TRGJP2 TRGV2 NA CATWDSSDWIKTF TGCGCCACCTGGGACTCCAGTGATTGGATCAAGACGTTT
TRGJ1/TRGJ2 TRGV9 NA CALWEVKDRYYKKLF TGTGCCTTGTGGGAGGTTAAAGATCGTTATTATAAGAAACTCTTT
TRGJ1/TRGJ2 TRGV9 few CALWEVVGNYYKKLF TGTGCCTTGTGGGAGGTGGTAGGAAATTATTATAAGAAACTCTTT